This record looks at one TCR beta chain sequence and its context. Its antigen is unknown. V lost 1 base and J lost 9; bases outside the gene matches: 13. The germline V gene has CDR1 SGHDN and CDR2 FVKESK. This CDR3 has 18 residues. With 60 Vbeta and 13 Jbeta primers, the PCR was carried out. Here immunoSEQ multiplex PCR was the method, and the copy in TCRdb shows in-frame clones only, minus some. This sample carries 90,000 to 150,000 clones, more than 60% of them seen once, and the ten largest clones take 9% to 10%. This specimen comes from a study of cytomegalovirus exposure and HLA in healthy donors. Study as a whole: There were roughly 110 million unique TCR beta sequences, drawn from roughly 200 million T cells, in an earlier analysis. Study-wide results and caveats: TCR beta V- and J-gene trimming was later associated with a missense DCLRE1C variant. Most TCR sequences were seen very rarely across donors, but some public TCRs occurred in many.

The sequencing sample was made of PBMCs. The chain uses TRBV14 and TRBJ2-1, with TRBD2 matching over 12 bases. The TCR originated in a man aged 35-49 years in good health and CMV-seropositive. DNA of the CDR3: TGTGCCAGCAGCCAAGTCTGGCTAGCGGGAGGGAGGATTGGTGAGCAGTTCTTC. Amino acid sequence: CASSQVWLAGGRIGEQFF.